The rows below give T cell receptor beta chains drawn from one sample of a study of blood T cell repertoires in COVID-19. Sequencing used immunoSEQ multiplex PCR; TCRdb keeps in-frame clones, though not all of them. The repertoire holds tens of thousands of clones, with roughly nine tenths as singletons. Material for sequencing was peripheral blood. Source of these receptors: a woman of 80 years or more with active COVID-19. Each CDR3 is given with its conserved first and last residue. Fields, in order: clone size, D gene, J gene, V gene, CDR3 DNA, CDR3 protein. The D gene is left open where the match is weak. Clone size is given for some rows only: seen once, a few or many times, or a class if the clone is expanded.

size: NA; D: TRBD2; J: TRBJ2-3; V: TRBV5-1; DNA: TGCGCCAGCAGCTCTCTAGCGGGCTACACAGATACGCAGTATTTT; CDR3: CASSSLAGYTDTQYF
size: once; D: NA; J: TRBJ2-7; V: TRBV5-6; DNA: TGTGCCAGCAGTGAGAGAGCCGAGCAGTACTTC; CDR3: CASSERAEQYF
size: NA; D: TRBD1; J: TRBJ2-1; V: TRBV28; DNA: TGTGCCAGCATCCCTACGCCCGGCCAGGGGGTCGACAATGAGCAGTTCTTC; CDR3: CASIPTPGQGVDNEQFF
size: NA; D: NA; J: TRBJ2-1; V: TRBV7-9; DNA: TGTGCCAGCAGCTTGAGAGAGGGCGATGAGCAGTTCTTC; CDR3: CASSLREGDEQFF
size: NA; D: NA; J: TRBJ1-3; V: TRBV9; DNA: TGTGCCAGCAGCCCCGCGGGACCCCTCTCTGGAAACACCATATATTTT; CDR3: CASSPAGPLSGNTIYF
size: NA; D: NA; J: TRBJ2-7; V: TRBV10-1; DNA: TGCGCCAGCAGTGGGGGGCCTCCGGGACTACACATTTACGAGCAGTACTTC; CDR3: CASSGGPPGLHIYEQYF
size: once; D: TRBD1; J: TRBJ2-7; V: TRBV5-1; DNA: TGCGCCAGCAGCACCAGACAGGGGGCGCCGGGCGAGCAGTACTTC; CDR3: CASSTRQGAPGEQYF
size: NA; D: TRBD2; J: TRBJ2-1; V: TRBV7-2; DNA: TGTGCCAGCAGCTCCCCCGGAAGCGGGAGGGCCTACAATGAGCAGTTCTTC; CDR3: CASSSPGSGRAYNEQFF
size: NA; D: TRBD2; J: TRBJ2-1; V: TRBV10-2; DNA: TGCGCCAGCAGCACTAGCGGGGGGGAGTTCTTC; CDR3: CASSTSGGEFF
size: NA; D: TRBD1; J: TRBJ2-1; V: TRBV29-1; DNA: TGCAGCGGCCTGGGAAGGGTCAGGGGGAATGAGCAGTTCTTC; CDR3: CSGLGRVRGNEQFF
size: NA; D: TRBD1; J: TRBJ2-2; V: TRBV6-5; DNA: TGTGCCAGCGCCGGGACAGGGGACACCGGGGAGCTGTTTTTT; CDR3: CASAGTGDTGELFF
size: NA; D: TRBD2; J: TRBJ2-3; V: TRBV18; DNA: TGTGCCAGCTCACCCGGGACTAGCCAAGATACGCAGTATTTT; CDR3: CASSPGTSQDTQYF
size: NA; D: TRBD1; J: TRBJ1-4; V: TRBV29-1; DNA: TGCAGCGTGCAGGACAGGCCCTTTTCGGAACTGTTTTTT; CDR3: CSVQDRPFSELFF
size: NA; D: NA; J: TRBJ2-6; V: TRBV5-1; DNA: TGCGCCAGCAGCCTGGGAGCAGGGCCTGGGGCCAACGTCCTGACTTTC; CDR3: CASSLGAGPGANVLTF
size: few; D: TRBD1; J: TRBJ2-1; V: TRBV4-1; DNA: TGCGCCAGCAGCCGATCGACAGGGGTCTATGAGCAGTTCTTC; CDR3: CASSRSTGVYEQFF
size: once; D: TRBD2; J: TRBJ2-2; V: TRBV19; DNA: TGTGCCAGTAGTACCCAAGGACTAGCGGGTACGGAGCTGTTTTTT; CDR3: CASSTQGLAGTELFF
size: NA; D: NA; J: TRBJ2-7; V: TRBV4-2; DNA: TGTGCCAGCAGCCAAGAAGGACTTTCTCGGGAGCAGTACTTC; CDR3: CASSQEGLSREQYF
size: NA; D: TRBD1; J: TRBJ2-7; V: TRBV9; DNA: TGTGCCAGCAGCCGAAGACAGGGGGATTACGAGCAGTACTTC; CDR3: CASSRRQGDYEQYF
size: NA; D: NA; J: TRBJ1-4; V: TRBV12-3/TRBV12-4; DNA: TGTGCCAGCAGCCTCGACAGATATGAAAAACTGTTTTTT; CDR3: CASSLDRYEKLFF
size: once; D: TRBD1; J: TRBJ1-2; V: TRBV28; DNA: TGTGCCACCCAGGGGGTTGGCCTCTATGGCTACACCTTC; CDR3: CATQGVGLYGYTF
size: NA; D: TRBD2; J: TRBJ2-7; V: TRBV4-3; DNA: TGCGCCAGCAGCCAAGATTTAGGGACTAGCGGGATTTCCTACGAGCAGTACTTC; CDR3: CASSQDLGTSGISYEQYF
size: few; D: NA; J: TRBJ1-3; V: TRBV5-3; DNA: TGTGCCTGCCATTCCAACAGGGTTCCTGGAAACACCATATATTTT; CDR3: CACHSNRVPGNTIYF
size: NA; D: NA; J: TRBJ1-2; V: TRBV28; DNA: TGTGCCAGCAGCATCCTTGGACAAATAGCTAACTATGGCTACACCTTC; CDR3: CASSILGQIANYGYTF
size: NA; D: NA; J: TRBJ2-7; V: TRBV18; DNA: TGTGCCAGCTCACCAGGGGGGGCGAGGACCGAGCAGTACTTC; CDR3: CASSPGGARTEQYF
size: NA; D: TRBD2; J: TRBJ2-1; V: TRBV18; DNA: TGTGCCAGCTCACCAGATCCGGGACTAGAGCAGTTCTTC; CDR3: CASSPDPGLEQFF
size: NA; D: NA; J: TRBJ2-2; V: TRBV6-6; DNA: TGTGCCAGCAGTTACTTCAGGTCGGACACCGGGGAGCTGTTTTTT; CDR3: CASSYFRSDTGELFF
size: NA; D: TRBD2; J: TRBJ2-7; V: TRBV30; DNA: TGTGCCTGGAACCGACTAGCGGGGAACTACGAGCAGTACTTC; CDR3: CAWNRLAGNYEQYF
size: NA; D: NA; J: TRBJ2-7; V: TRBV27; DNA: TGTGCCAGCAGTAGAGGGTTCCCCTACGAGCAGTACTTC; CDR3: CASSRGFPYEQYF
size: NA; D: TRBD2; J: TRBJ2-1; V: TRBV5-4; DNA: TGTGCCAGCAGCCCGAGCGGGAGGGCCGGCGATGAGCAGTTCTTC; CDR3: CASSPSGRAGDEQFF
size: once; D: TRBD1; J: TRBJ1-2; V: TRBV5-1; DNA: TGCGCCAGCAGCTTGACAGGGGACAACTATGGCTACACCTTC; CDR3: CASSLTGDNYGYTF
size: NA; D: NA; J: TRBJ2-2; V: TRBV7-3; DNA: TGTGCCAGCAGCTTAATAAACACCGGGGAGCTGTTTTTT; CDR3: CASSLINTGELFF
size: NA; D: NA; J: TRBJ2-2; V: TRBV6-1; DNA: TGTGCCAGCAGTGAATACTGGGGTTCGGGAACCGGGGAGCTGTTTTTT; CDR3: CASSEYWGSGTGELFF
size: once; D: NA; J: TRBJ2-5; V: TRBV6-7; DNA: TGTGCCAGCAGTTACTCGCCCAGGCCCATACAAGAGACCCAGTACTTC; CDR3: CASSYSPRPIQETQYF